This TCR beta chain was recorded in a study of blood T cell repertoires in COVID-19. Trimming cost V 0 bases and J 6 bases; bases outside gene matches: 7. Germline CDR1 is MNHEY and CDR2 is SVGEGT. CDR3 length: 16 residues. The table came from immunoSEQ multiplex PCR; TCRdb's copy has only in-frame clones and leaves some out. In the table there are 400,000 or so clones, around 84% of which are singletons. The chain links TRBV6-2 or TRBV6-3 to TRBJ2-2; 7 bases map to TRBD1. The sequence derives from a human donor in a cohort sampled during active COVID-19. The sample taken for sequencing was peripheral blood. The CDR3 sequence: CASSYSRDSEAGELFF. CDR3 in DNA: TGTGCCAGCAGTTACTCTAGGGACAGTGAGGCCGGGGAGCTGTTTTTT.